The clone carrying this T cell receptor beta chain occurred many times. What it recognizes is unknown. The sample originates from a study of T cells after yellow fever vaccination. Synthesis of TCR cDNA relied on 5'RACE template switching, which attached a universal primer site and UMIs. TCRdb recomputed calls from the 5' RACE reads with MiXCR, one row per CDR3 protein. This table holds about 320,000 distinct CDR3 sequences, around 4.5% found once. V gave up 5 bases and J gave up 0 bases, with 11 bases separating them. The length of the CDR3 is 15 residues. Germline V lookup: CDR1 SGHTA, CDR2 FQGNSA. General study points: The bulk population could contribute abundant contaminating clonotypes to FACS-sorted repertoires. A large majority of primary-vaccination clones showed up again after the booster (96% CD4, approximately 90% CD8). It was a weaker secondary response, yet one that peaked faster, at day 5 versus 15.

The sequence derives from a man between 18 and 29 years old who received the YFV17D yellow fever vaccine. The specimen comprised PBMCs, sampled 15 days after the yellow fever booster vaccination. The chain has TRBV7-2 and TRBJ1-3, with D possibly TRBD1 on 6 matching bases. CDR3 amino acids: CASSRRGTSGNTIYF. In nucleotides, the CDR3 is TGTGCCAGCAGCCGGAGGGGGACCTCTGGAAACACCATATATTTT.